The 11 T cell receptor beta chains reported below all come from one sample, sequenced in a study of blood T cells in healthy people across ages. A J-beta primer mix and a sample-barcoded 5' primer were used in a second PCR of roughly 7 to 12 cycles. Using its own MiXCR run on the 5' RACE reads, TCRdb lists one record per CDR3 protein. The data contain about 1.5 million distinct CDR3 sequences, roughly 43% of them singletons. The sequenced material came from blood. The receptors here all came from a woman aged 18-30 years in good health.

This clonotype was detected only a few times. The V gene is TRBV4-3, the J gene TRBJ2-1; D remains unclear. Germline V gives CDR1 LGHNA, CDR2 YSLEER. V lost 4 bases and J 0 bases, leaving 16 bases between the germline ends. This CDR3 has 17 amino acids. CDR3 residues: CASSPPAGNSSYNEQFF. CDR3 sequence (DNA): TGCGCCAGCAGCCCCCCGGCAGGCAATAGCTCCTACAATGAGCAGTTCTTC.

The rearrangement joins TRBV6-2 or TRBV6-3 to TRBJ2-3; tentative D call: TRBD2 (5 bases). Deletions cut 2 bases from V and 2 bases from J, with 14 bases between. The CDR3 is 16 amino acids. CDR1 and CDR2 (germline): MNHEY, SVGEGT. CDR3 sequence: CASSYVVARNTDTQYF. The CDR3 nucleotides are TGTGCCAGCAGTTACGTAGTAGCGAGGAACACAGATACGCAGTATTTT.

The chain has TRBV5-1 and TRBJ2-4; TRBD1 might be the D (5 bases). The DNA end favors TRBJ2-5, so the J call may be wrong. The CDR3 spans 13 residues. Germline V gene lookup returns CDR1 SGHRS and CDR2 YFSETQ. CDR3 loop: CAIRVFDQETQYF. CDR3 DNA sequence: TGCGCCATCAGGGTTTTTGACCAAGAGACCCAGTACTTC.

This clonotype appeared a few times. This CDR3 is CASDSPGRSLEQFF. CDR3 in DNA: TGTGCCAGCGATAGCCCCGGGCGGAGCCTTGAGCAGTTCTTC. The chain employs TRBV7-2 and TRBJ2-1; D is undetermined. Trimming left V 8 bases short and J 9 bases short, with 20 bases between. The CDR3 runs to 14 residues. Germline V gene lookup returns CDR1 SGHTA and CDR2 FQGNSA.

CDR3 protein: CASSDWTGGYEQYF. CDR3 nucleotides: TGTGCCAGCAGTGACTGGACAGGTGGCTACGAGCAGTACTTC. This chain joins TRBV27 and TRBJ2-7, with TRBD1 matching 7 bases. The junction had 7 bases not matched to a gene; V was cut back by 5 bases and J by 3 bases. This CDR3 has 14 amino acids. In germline, CDR1 is MNHEY, CDR2 SMNVEV (reference sequence).

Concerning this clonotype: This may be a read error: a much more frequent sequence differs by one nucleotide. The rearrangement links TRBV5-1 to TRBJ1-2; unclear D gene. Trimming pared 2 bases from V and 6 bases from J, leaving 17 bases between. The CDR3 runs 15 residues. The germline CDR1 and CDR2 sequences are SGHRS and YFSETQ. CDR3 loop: CASSFVSRSGDGYTF. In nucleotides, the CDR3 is TGCGCCAGCAGCTTTGTCTCGAGAAGCGGTGATGGCTACACCTTC.

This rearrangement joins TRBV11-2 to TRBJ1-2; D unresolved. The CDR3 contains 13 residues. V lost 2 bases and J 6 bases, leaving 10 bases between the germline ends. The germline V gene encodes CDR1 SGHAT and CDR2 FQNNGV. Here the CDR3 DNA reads TGTGCCAGCAGCTTAAATACAGAAAATGGCTACACCTTC. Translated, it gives CASSLNTENGYTF.

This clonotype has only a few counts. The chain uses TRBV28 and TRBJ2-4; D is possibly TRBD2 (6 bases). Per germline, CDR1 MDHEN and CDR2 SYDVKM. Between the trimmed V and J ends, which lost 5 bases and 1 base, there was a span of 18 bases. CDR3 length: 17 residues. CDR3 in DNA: TGTGCCAGCAGTCTACGTCCCGGACGGGAGGCCAAAAACATTCAGTACTTC. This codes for CASSLRPGREAKNIQYF.

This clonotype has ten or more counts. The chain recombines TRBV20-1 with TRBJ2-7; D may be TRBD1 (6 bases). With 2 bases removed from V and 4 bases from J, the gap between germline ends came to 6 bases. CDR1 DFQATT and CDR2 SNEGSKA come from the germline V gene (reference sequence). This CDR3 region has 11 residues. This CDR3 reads CSARTGYEQYF. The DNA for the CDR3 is TGCAGTGCTAGAACAGGGTACGAGCAGTACTTC.

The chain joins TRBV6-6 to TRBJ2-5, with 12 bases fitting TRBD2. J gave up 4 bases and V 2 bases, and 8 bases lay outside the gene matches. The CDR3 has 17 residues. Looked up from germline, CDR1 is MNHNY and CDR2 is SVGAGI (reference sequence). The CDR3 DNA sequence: TGTGCCAGCAGTTACGCTAGCGGGGGGGCTGTAGGAGAGACCCAGTACTTC. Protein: CASSYASGGAVGETQYF.

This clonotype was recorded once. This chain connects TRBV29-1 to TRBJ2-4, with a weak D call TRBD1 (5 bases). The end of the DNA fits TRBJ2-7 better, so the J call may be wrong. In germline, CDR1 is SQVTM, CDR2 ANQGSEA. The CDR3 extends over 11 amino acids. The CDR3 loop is CSVLQAYEQYF. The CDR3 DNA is TGCAGCGTTTTACAGGCGTACGAGCAGTACTTC.